These 25 T cell receptor beta chains were all obtained from the same sample, sequenced in a study of shared clonotypes between healthy human individuals. In the naive CD8 group, cells lacked CD45RO and were positively selected for CCR7, so terminally differentiated effector memory CD45RA+ cells were left out. Profiling relied on immunoSEQ multiplex PCR, and the TCRdb table lists in-frame clones only, not all of them. The repertoire holds about 2 million clones, roughly 94% seen once, with approximately 1.2% in the top ten. Sequencing input: naive CD8+ T cells sorted from blood. The receptors stem from a man aged 18 to 29 in good health.

The V gene is TRBV11-1, the J gene TRBJ1-2; D may be TRBD1 (6 bases). V was cut by 0 bases and J by 8 bases, with 13 bases left in between. Per germline, CDR1 SGHAT and CDR2 FQDESV (reference sequence). This CDR3 contains 14 residues. CDR3 region: CASSLARQALGYTF. In DNA, the CDR3 is TGTGCCAGCAGCTTAGCGAGACAGGCCCTAGGCTACACCTTC.

The chain recombines TRBV7-6 with TRBJ2-3, with TRBD2 matching over 10 bases. J was trimmed by 1 base and V by 5 bases; bases with no gene match: 6. Germline V lookup: CDR1 SGHVS, CDR2 FNYEAQ. This CDR3 comprises 16 residues. CDR3 in amino acids: CASSHLAGAGTDTQYF. CDR3 DNA: TGTGCCAGCAGCCACCTAGCGGGGGCCGGCACAGATACGCAGTATTTT. The complete variable domain, with remaining parts taken from reference TRBV7-6 and TRBJ2-3, reads GAGVSQSPRYKVTKRGQDVALRCDPISGHVSLYWYRQALGQGPEFLTYFNYEAQQDKSGLPNDRFSAERPEGSISTLTIQRTEQRDSAMYRCASSHLAGAGTDTQYFGPGTRLTVL.

The gene calls are TRBV6-5 and TRBJ2-5; tentative D call: TRBD2 (5 bases). The germline CDR1 and CDR2 sequences are MNHEY and SVGAGI. The CDR3 length is 13 residues. Trimming shortened V by 4 bases and J by 0 bases, and 6 bases separated the two germline ends. The CDR3 region has the DNA TGTGCCAGCAGTTTCGGGAACCAAGAGACCCAGTACTTC. This translates into CASSFGNQETQYF.

This clone was observed once. J is TRBJ2-2 and V is TRBV28; D possibly matches TRBD1 or TRBD2 (5 bases each). V was shortened by 8 bases and J by 2 bases, with 12 bases between the two germline ends. The CDR3 sequence is 14 residues long. Germline CDR1 is MDHEN and CDR2 is SYDVKM. The chain's CDR3 is CASGRDPNTGELFF. DNA of the CDR3: TGTGCCAGCGGCCGGGACCCTAACACCGGGGAGCTGTTTTTT.

V is TRBV5-8 and J is TRBJ1-6; D is possibly TRBD1 (5 bases). Trimming took 2 bases from V and 0 from J, leaving 18 bases between them. Per the germline V gene, CDR1 is SGHTS and CDR2 is YDEGEE. The CDR3 has 19 amino acids. The CDR3 bases are TGTGCCAGCAGCTTCTCTAGGGCGACAGTCAGCTCCTATAATTCACCCCTCCACTTT. Translating it yields CASSFSRATVSSYNSPLHF.

The chain employs TRBV28 and TRBJ1-6; tentatively, D is TRBD1 (6 bases). Germline values: CDR1 MDHEN, CDR2 SYDVKM. Trimming took 8 bases from V and 9 from J, leaving 17 bases between them. This CDR3 comprises 14 residues. In DNA, the CDR3 is TGTGCCAGCTCTCCGGGGGGCGAAGGTTCACCCCTCCACTTT. It encodes CASSPGGEGSPLHF.

Details on this clone: Other DNA sequences in the same sample also yield this CDR3. CDR3 loop: CASSLLGGRYNEQFF. CDR3 coding DNA: TGTGCCAGCAGTTTATTGGGGGGCCGCTACAATGAGCAGTTCTTC. J is TRBJ2-1 and V is TRBV27; D might be TRBD1 or TRBD2, each matching 6 bases. With 1 base removed from V and 3 bases from J, the gap between germline ends came to 10 bases. The CDR3 contains 15 residues. The germline CDR1 and CDR2 sequences are MNHEY and SMNVEV (reference sequence).

In DNA form, the CDR3 reads TGCAGCGTTGAAGAGGAGGGGATCGGACAGCCCCAGCATTTT. This encodes CSVEEEGIGQPQHF. The chain joins TRBV29-1 to TRBJ1-5, with D possibly being TRBD1 (5 bases). Germline V lookup: CDR1 SQVTM, CDR2 ANQGSEA. This CDR3 spans 14 amino acids. V lost 0 bases, J lost 7 bases, and 13 bases lay in between.

This clone occurred a few times. The chain is built from TRBV27 and TRBJ1-3; D remains ambiguous. The CDR3 has 15 amino acids. Germline CDR1 and CDR2: MNHEY and SMNVEV (reference sequence). V was shortened by 2 bases and J by 2 bases, with 10 bases between the two germline ends. CDR3 loop: CASSLDRNPGNTIYF. The CDR3 coding sequence is TGTGCCAGCAGTTTAGACCGAAACCCTGGAAACACCATATATTTT.

V usage is TRBV6-5 and J usage is TRBJ2-2, with a tentative D call TRBD2 (5 bases). The CDR3 loop spans 11 amino acids. V lost 10 bases and J 8 bases, leaving 11 bases between the germline ends. CDR1 MNHEY and CDR2 SVGAGI come from the germline V gene. CDR3 residues: CATGLAGELFF. DNA of the CDR3: TGTGCCACCGGACTCGCGGGGGAGCTGTTTTTT.

The chain uses TRBV11-2 and TRBJ2-3; D assignment may be TRBD1 or TRBD2 (5 bases each). Trimming stripped 0 bases from V and 3 bases from J, with 13 bases between. The CDR3 sequence is 16 residues long. Germline CDR1 is SGHAT and CDR2 is FQNNGV. CDR3 loop: CASSLEGRAPTDTQYF. CDR3 DNA: TGTGCCAGCAGCTTAGAGGGACGGGCTCCTACAGATACGCAGTATTTT.

This chain uses TRBV5-4 with TRBJ2-7; D gene unclear. The germline gives CDR1 SGHNT, CDR2 YYREEE (reference sequence). The CDR3 runs 12 residues. V was shortened by 1 base and J by 3 bases, with 5 bases between the two germline ends. The CDR3 DNA follows: TGTGCCAGCAGCTTGACACTCTACGAGCAGTACTTC. Amino acid sequence: CASSLTLYEQYF. The full variable domain, in which reference TRBV5-4 and TRBJ2-7 provide the parts outside the CDR3, is ETGVTQSPTHLIKTRGQQVTLRCSSQSGHNTVSWYQQALGQGPQFIFQYYREEENGRGNFPPRFSGLQFPNYSSELNVNALELDDSALYLCASSLTLYEQYFGPGTRLTVT.

This clone was detected only once. The gene calls are TRBV19 and TRBJ1-2; D is uncertain. In germline, CDR1 is LNHDA, CDR2 SQIVND (reference sequence). Trimming removed 5 bases at V and 3 bases at J, with 16 bases between. CDR3 length: 15 residues. The DNA of the CDR3 is TGTGCCAGTAGTCCTAGACTGGGGTGGGACTATGGCTACACCTTC. It codes for CASSPRLGWDYGYTF.

The chain joins TRBV11-2 to TRBJ2-5; 12 bases are a match to TRBD2. Germline loops: CDR1 SGHAT, CDR2 FQNNGV. This CDR3 is built from 16 residues. The trim removed 6 bases at V and 0 bases at J, leaving 5 bases unmatched. This chain's CDR3 is CASRYGLAGHQETQYF. The DNA for the CDR3 is TGTGCCAGCAGATATGGACTAGCGGGGCACCAAGAGACCCAGTACTTC.

V usage is TRBV5-4 and J usage is TRBJ1-6; D not certain. The CDR3 has 16 residues. Germline CDR1 is SGHNT and CDR2 is YYREEE (reference sequence). The V end lost 2 bases, the J end lost 4 bases, and 13 bases lay between the germline ends. CDR3 coding DNA: TGTGCCAGCAGCTTATCCCTCACCGAGTATAATTCACCCCTCCACTTT. Protein sequence: CASSLSLTEYNSPLHF.

This clone was detected only once. This chain joins TRBV7-9 and TRBJ1-2; a weak D match, TRBD1 (5 bases). Germline V gene sequence: CDR1 SEHNR, CDR2 FQNEAQ (reference sequence). The CDR3 loop spans 15 amino acids. The ends were cut back, 3 bases at V and 6 bases at J, with 17 bases in the middle. The CDR3 spells CASSFPGSEVDGYTF. In DNA, the CDR3 is TGTGCCAGCAGCTTTCCAGGGTCCGAGGTCGATGGCTACACCTTC.

The chain has TRBV10-1 and TRBJ2-1; D possibly matches TRBD1 or TRBD2 (6 bases each). CDR3 size: 15 residues. Germline CDR1 WNHNN, CDR2 SYGVQD (reference sequence). Trimming removed 2 bases from V and 6 bases from J, with 14 bases in between. The CDR3 sequence: CASSEARGLLNEQFF. The CDR3, as DNA: TGCGCCAGCAGTGAGGCTCGGGGGCTGCTCAATGAGCAGTTCTTC.

A word on this clone: Different DNA sequences within this sample yield the same CDR3. The gene calls are TRBV27 and TRBJ2-7; D may correspond to TRBD1 or TRBD2 (5 bases each). This CDR3 is 13 amino acids long. Germline V gene lookup returns CDR1 MNHEY and CDR2 SMNVEV (reference sequence). The V and J ends lost 5 bases and 4 bases respectively, with 12 bases between them. Here the CDR3 reads CASSLEWGYEQYF. The CDR3 nucleotides are TGTGCCAGCAGTCTCGAGTGGGGGTACGAGCAGTACTTC.

The chain recombines TRBV29-1 with TRBJ2-3; D remains unclear. The CDR3 covers 15 residues. The germline V gene encodes CDR1 SQVTM and CDR2 ANQGSEA. V lost 1 base and J 1 base, leaving 12 bases between the germline ends. The CDR3 DNA reads as TGCAGCGTTGAAGGGGCGGCTGTTGGCACAGATACGCAGTATTTT. Translated: CSVEGAAVGTDTQYF.

This chain uses TRBV29-1 with TRBJ2-7, with D unclear. CDR3 length equals 12 residues. Germline-derived CDR1 and CDR2 are SQVTM and ANQGSEA. V lost 0 bases, J lost 5 bases, and 8 bases lay in between. The CDR3, as DNA: TGCAGCGTTGAAGATCTTCGGGACGAGCAGTACTTC. Amino acids: CSVEDLRDEQYF.

Worth noting for this clone: The sample holds other DNA sequences that translate to the same CDR3. V gene TRBV6-5 combines with J gene TRBJ2-7; 8 bases agree with TRBD1. The CDR3 extends over 14 amino acids. CDR1 and CDR2 from the germline V gene are MNHEY and SVGAGI. Trimming cost V 2 bases and J 5 bases; bases outside gene matches: 5. In DNA, the CDR3 is TGTGCCAGCAGTTACGGGACAGGTTCGAACGAGCAGTACTTC. Its protein is CASSYGTGSNEQYF.

The V gene is TRBV27, the J gene TRBJ2-3; 7 bases align to TRBD2. Germline assignment: CDR1 MNHEY and CDR2 SMNVEV (reference sequence). The CDR3 is made up of 15 amino acids. The V segment lost 6 bases and the J segment 6 bases; nucleotides outside the gene matches: 12. The chain's CDR3 is CASSFLGGYDDTQYF. The CDR3 coding sequence is TGTGCCAGCAGCTTCTTGGGGGGGTATGACGATACGCAGTATTTT.

J is TRBJ2-2 and V is TRBV18; D gene ambiguous. V was clipped by 3 bases and J by 4 bases, with 9 bases between them. Looked up from germline, CDR1 is KGHSH and CDR2 is LQKENI. The CDR3 sequence is 14 residues long. CDR3 in DNA: TGTGCCAGCTCACCTTTTAGTGGCACCGGGGAGCTGTTTTTT. Translation: CASSPFSGTGELFF.

This clone has just a few counts. Different DNA sequences within this sample yield the same CDR3. The genes are TRBV4-1 and TRBJ2-7; D is uncertain. Germline lookup yields CDR1 MGHRA and CDR2 YSYEKL. The CDR3 has 13 amino acids. Trimming pared 1 base from V and 3 bases from J, leaving 7 bases between. In DNA, the CDR3 is TGCGCCAGCAGCCAAGGGCCCGGCTACGAGCAGTACTTC. It encodes CASSQGPGYEQYF.

This chain uses TRBV4-1 with TRBJ1-1; 7 nucleotides match TRBD1. CDR3 length: 15 residues. Germline-derived CDR1 and CDR2 are MGHRA and YSYEKL. Trimming took 2 bases from V and 6 from J; bases not matched to a gene: 9. The CDR3 reads CASSQFPQGDAEAFF. CDR3 DNA sequence: TGCGCCAGCAGCCAATTCCCGCAGGGGGACGCTGAAGCTTTCTTT.